These T cell receptor beta chains were read from a single sample in a study of blood T cell repertoires in COVID-19. Sequenced by immunoSEQ multiplex PCR; TCRdb stores in-frame clones only, minus some. The table has some 46,000 clones, 85% to 90% seen once. The sequencing input was peripheral blood. These TCRs come from a man between 60 and 70 years old with acute or convalescent COVID-19. Both conserved end residues are part of each CDR3. Fields, in order: CDR3 protein, D gene, V gene, clone size, J gene. The D gene is left open where the match is weak. A clone size is listed for some rows: how often the clone was seen (once, few, many), or a class if it is expanded.

CDR3 protein: CASSPALTSVHNEQFF
D gene: TRBD2
V gene: TRBV18
clone size: NA
J gene: TRBJ2-1

CDR3 protein: CAGGRSGIQYF
D gene: NA
V gene: TRBV6-5
clone size: NA
J gene: TRBJ2-4

CDR3 protein: CASSSPGLAGRTGELFF
D gene: TRBD2
V gene: TRBV2
clone size: NA
J gene: TRBJ2-2

CDR3 protein: CASSPFEGDYGYTF
D gene: NA
V gene: TRBV18
clone size: NA
J gene: TRBJ1-2

CDR3 protein: CASSLVPASSYNEQFF
D gene: NA
V gene: TRBV5-1
clone size: NA
J gene: TRBJ2-1

CDR3 protein: CASSVGSRLDYNEQFF
D gene: NA
V gene: TRBV9
clone size: once
J gene: TRBJ2-1

CDR3 protein: CASSSGGDWSGSTQYF
D gene: NA
V gene: TRBV5-1
clone size: NA
J gene: TRBJ2-5

CDR3 protein: CAWTPGDTEAFF
D gene: NA
V gene: TRBV30
clone size: NA
J gene: TRBJ1-1

CDR3 protein: CASRGAGGGQPQHF
D gene: TRBD1
V gene: TRBV28
clone size: NA
J gene: TRBJ1-5

CDR3 protein: CASRNTRGDTQYF
D gene: NA
V gene: TRBV6-8
clone size: NA
J gene: TRBJ2-3

CDR3 protein: CASRIPEGTEAFF
D gene: NA
V gene: TRBV28
clone size: NA
J gene: TRBJ1-1

CDR3 protein: CASSISGASYNEQFF
D gene: TRBD2
V gene: TRBV19
clone size: NA
J gene: TRBJ2-1

CDR3 protein: CASSGQNEKLFF
D gene: NA
V gene: TRBV10-2
clone size: NA
J gene: TRBJ1-4

CDR3 protein: CASSLYAGGYGYTF
D gene: NA
V gene: TRBV28
clone size: NA
J gene: TRBJ1-2

CDR3 protein: CASSDRANEKLFF
D gene: NA
V gene: TRBV6-1
clone size: NA
J gene: TRBJ1-4

CDR3 protein: CASSIITDTQYF
D gene: NA
V gene: TRBV5-1
clone size: NA
J gene: TRBJ2-3

CDR3 protein: CATSDKDREQYF
D gene: TRBD1
V gene: TRBV24-1
clone size: NA
J gene: TRBJ2-7

CDR3 protein: CASSLGRTYEQYF
D gene: NA
V gene: TRBV27
clone size: NA
J gene: TRBJ2-7

CDR3 protein: CSVNGRNYGYTF
D gene: NA
V gene: TRBV29-1
clone size: NA
J gene: TRBJ1-2

CDR3 protein: CASSLAGSSGNTIYF
D gene: NA
V gene: TRBV5-4
clone size: NA
J gene: TRBJ1-3

CDR3 protein: CASSLMSGVGIHEQYF
D gene: NA
V gene: TRBV7-3
clone size: NA
J gene: TRBJ2-7

CDR3 protein: CASTRGGRWETSGANVLTF
D gene: TRBD2
V gene: TRBV5-4
clone size: NA
J gene: TRBJ2-6

CDR3 protein: CASSPQPSGSNQQYF
D gene: TRBD2
V gene: TRBV18
clone size: once
J gene: TRBJ2-7

CDR3 protein: CASTGRGGYEQYF
D gene: NA
V gene: TRBV7-8
clone size: NA
J gene: TRBJ2-7

CDR3 protein: CASSQPFRGYEQYF
D gene: NA
V gene: TRBV4-1
clone size: few
J gene: TRBJ2-7

CDR3 protein: CSVDPLAVLDTQYF
D gene: NA
V gene: TRBV29-1
clone size: NA
J gene: TRBJ2-3

CDR3 protein: CASTQGQFNQPQHF
D gene: NA
V gene: TRBV6-5
clone size: once
J gene: TRBJ1-5

CDR3 protein: CASSPGLLFNEQFF
D gene: NA
V gene: TRBV5-1
clone size: NA
J gene: TRBJ2-1

CDR3 protein: CAIRTGEWAPEAFF
D gene: TRBD1
V gene: TRBV10-3
clone size: once
J gene: TRBJ1-1

CDR3 protein: CASRAGLQSGQYF
D gene: TRBD2
V gene: TRBV6-5
clone size: NA
J gene: TRBJ2-5

CDR3 protein: CASSPEHLNTGELFF
D gene: NA
V gene: TRBV18
clone size: NA
J gene: TRBJ2-2

CDR3 protein: CASSPQGGGEKLFF
D gene: TRBD1
V gene: TRBV5-8
clone size: NA
J gene: TRBJ1-4

CDR3 protein: CASSLGGLTDTQYF
D gene: NA
V gene: TRBV5-1
clone size: NA
J gene: TRBJ2-3

CDR3 protein: CASSLTVAAQYF
D gene: NA
V gene: TRBV7-9
clone size: NA
J gene: TRBJ2-5

CDR3 protein: CSARQEPEAFF
D gene: NA
V gene: TRBV20-1
clone size: NA
J gene: TRBJ1-1

CDR3 protein: CASSFFGPEKLFF
D gene: NA
V gene: TRBV5-5
clone size: NA
J gene: TRBJ1-4

CDR3 protein: CRGIAKNIQYF
D gene: NA
V gene: TRBV21-1
clone size: NA
J gene: TRBJ2-4

CDR3 protein: CASSELGTDGYTF
D gene: TRBD1
V gene: TRBV2
clone size: NA
J gene: TRBJ1-2

CDR3 protein: CASSLGGYRAETQYF
D gene: NA
V gene: TRBV7-9
clone size: NA
J gene: TRBJ2-5

CDR3 protein: CATSDARSSASRYTDTQYF
D gene: NA
V gene: TRBV24-1
clone size: NA
J gene: TRBJ2-3

CDR3 protein: CASSLAGSHSYNEQFF
D gene: NA
V gene: TRBV7-3
clone size: NA
J gene: TRBJ2-1

CDR3 protein: CAWRSTVPRETQYF
D gene: NA
V gene: TRBV30
clone size: NA
J gene: TRBJ2-5

CDR3 protein: CASWKTGGYSNQPQHF
D gene: TRBD1
V gene: TRBV18
clone size: NA
J gene: TRBJ1-5

CDR3 protein: CSVVGGRRYNEQFF
D gene: TRBD2
V gene: TRBV29-1
clone size: NA
J gene: TRBJ2-1

CDR3 protein: CASSGQGRVGGYTF
D gene: TRBD1
V gene: TRBV16
clone size: once
J gene: TRBJ1-2

CDR3 protein: CASRGRPITYEQYF
D gene: NA
V gene: TRBV2
clone size: once
J gene: TRBJ2-7

CDR3 protein: CASSSRLAGAYNEQFF
D gene: TRBD2
V gene: TRBV28
clone size: NA
J gene: TRBJ2-1

CDR3 protein: CASSPHSGSGTDTQYF
D gene: TRBD2
V gene: TRBV14
clone size: NA
J gene: TRBJ2-3

CDR3 protein: CASSSPRESGANVLTF
D gene: NA
V gene: TRBV28
clone size: NA
J gene: TRBJ2-6

CDR3 protein: CSVGQVLGETQYF
D gene: NA
V gene: TRBV29-1
clone size: NA
J gene: TRBJ2-5

CDR3 protein: CASSLGGNNQPQHF
D gene: NA
V gene: TRBV5-1
clone size: NA
J gene: TRBJ1-5

CDR3 protein: CATSDPTGTRPYNEQFF
D gene: NA
V gene: TRBV24-1
clone size: NA
J gene: TRBJ2-1

CDR3 protein: CASRDGGIRRSSYNEQFF
D gene: NA
V gene: TRBV7-9
clone size: once
J gene: TRBJ2-1

CDR3 protein: CASSFLDSSNEQFF
D gene: NA
V gene: TRBV5-1
clone size: NA
J gene: TRBJ2-1

CDR3 protein: CASSLNELSGYTF
D gene: NA
V gene: TRBV7-9
clone size: few
J gene: TRBJ1-2